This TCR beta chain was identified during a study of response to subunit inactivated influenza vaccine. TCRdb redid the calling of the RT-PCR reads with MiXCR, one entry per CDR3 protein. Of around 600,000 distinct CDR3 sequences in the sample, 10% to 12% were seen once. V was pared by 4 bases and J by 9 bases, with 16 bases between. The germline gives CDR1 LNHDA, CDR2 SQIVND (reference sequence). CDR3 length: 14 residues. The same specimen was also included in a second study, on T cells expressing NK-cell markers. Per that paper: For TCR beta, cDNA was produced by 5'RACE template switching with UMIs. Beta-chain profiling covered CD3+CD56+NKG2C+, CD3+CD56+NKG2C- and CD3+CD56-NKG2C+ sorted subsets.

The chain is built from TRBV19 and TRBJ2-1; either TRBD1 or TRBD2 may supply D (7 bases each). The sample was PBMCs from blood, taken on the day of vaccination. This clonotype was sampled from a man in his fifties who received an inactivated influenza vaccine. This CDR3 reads CASSNRGGVGEQFF. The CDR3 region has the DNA TGTGCCAGTAGTAACAGGGGAGGGGTAGGTGAGCAGTTCTTC.